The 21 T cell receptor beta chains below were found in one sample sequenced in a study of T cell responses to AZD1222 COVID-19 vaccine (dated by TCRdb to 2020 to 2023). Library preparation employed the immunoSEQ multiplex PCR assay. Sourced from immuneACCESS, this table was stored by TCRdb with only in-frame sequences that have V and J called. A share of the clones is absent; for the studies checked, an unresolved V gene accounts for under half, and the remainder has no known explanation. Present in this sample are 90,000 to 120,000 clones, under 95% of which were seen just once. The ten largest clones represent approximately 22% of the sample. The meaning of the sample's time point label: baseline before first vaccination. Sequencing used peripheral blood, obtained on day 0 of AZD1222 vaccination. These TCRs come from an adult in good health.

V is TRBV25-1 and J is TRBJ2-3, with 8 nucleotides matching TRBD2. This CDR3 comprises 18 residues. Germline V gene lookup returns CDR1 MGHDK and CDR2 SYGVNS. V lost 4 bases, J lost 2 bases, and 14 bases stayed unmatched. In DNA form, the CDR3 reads TGTGCCAGCAGTGTGGGGTGGGAGCGGGGGCCCTCCACAGATACGCAGTATTTT. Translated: CASSVGWERGPSTDTQYF. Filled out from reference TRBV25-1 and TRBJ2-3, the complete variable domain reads EADIYQTPRYLVIGTGKKITLECSQTMGHDKMYWYQQDPGMELHLIHYSYGVNSTEKGDLSSESTVSRIRTEHFPLTLESARPSHTSQYLCASSVGWERGPSTDTQYFGPGTRLTVL.

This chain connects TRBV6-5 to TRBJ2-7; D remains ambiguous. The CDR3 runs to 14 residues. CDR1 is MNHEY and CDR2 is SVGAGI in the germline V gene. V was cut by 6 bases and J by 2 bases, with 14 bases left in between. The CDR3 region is CASRRLTDTYEQYF. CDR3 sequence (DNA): TGTGCCAGCAGGCGACTCACTGATACCTACGAGCAGTACTTC.

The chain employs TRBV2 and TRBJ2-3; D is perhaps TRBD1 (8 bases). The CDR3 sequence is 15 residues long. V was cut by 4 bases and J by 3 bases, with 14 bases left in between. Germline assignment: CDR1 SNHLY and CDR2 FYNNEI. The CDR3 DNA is TGTGCCAGCAGTGTAAAACAGGGGGGGACAGATACGCAGTATTTT. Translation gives CASSVKQGGTDTQYF. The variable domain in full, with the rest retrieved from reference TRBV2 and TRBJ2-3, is EPEVTQTPSHQVTQMGQEVILRCVPISNHLYFYWYRQILGQKVEFLVSFYNNEISEKSEIFDDQFSVERPDGSNFTLKIRSTKLEDSAMYFCASSVKQGGTDTQYFGPGTRLTVL.

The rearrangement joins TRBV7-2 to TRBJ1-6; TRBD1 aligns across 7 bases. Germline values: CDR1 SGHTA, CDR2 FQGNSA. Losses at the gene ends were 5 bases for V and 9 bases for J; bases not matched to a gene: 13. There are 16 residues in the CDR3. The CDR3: CASSRRTGGFGSPLHF. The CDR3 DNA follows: TGTGCCAGCAGCCGTCGGACAGGCGGGTTTGGTTCACCCCTCCACTTT.

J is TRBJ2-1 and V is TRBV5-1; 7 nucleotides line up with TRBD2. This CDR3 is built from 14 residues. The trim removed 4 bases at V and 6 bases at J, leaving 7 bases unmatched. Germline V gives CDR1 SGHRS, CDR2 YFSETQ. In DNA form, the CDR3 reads TGCGCCAGCAGCCCCTCCGGGACTACCAATGAGCAGTTCTTC. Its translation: CASSPSGTTNEQFF.

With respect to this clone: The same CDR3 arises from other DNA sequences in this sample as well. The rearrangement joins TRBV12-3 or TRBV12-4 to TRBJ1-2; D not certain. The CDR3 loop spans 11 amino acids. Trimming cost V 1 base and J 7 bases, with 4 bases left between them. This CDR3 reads CASSLGVGYTF. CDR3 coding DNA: TGTGCCAGCAGTTTAGGGGTTGGCTACACCTTC.

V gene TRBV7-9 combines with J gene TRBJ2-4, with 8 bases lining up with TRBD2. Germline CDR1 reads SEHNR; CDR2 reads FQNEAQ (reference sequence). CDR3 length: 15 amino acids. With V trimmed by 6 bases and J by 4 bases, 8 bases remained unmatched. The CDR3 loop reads CASRTTSGGKNIQYF. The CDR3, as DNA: TGTGCCAGCAGAACCACCAGCGGGGGAAAAAACATTCAGTACTTC.

The CDR3 here is CASSLRVGGTEAFF. CDR3 coding DNA: TGTGCCAGCAGCCTCAGGGTCGGTGGCACTGAAGCTTTCTTT. The rearrangement uses TRBV5-6 and TRBJ1-1, with D possibly being TRBD1 (5 bases). V lost 4 bases and J 4 bases, leaving 14 bases between the germline ends. This CDR3 region has 14 residues. Per the germline V gene, CDR1 is SGHDT and CDR2 is YYEEEE.

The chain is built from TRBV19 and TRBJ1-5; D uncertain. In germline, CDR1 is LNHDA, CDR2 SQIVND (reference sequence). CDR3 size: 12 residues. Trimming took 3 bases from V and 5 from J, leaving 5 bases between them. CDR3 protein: CASSIAHQPQHF. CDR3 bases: TGTGCCAGTAGTATCGCACATCAGCCCCAGCATTTT.

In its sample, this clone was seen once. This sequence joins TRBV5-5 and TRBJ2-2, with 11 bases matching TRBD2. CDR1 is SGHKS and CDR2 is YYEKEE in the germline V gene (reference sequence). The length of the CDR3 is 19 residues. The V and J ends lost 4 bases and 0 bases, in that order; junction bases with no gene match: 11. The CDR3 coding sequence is TGTGCCAGCAGCCGGGACACCCCTAGCGGGGGGACGAACACCGGGGAGCTGTTTTTT. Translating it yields CASSRDTPSGGTNTGELFF.

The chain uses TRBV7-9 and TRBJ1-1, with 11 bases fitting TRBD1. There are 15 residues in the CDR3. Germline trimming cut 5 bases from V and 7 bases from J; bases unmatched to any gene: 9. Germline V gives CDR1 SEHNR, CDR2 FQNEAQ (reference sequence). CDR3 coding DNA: TGTGCCAGCAGCGGGGGACAGGGGGAAGAGGGTGAAGCTTTCTTT. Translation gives CASSGGQGEEGEAFF.

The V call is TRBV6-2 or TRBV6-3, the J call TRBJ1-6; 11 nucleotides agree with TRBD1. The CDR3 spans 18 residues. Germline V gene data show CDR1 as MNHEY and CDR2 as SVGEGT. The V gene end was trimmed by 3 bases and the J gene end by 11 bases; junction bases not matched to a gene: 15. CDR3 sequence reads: CASSYQPAGTGGGPPLHF. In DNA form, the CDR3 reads TGTGCCAGCAGTTATCAACCCGCCGGGACAGGGGGGGGACCACCCCTCCACTTT.

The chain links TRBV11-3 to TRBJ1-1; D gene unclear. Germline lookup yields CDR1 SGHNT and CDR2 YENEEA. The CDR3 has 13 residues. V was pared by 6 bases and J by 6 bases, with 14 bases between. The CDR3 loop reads CASRPLARAEAFF. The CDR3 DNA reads TGTGCCAGCAGACCATTAGCCCGGGCTGAAGCTTTCTTT.

The CDR3 protein is CASSPLSFSGEYNEQFF. CDR3 nucleotides: TGTGCCAGTAGTCCTCTCTCGTTTAGCGGAGAGTACAATGAGCAGTTCTTC. V and J are TRBV19 and TRBJ2-1, with D possibly matching TRBD2 (6 bases). With 5 bases removed from V and 4 bases from J, the gap between germline ends came to 21 bases. Germline values: CDR1 LNHDA, CDR2 SQIVND (reference sequence). The CDR3 spans 17 residues.

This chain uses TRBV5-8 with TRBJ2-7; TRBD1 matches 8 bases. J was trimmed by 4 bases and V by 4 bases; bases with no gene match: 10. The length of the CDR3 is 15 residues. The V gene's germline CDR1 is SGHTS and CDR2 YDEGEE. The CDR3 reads CASSHDQGTGYEQYF. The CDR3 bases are TGTGCCAGCAGCCACGACCAGGGGACAGGATACGAGCAGTACTTC. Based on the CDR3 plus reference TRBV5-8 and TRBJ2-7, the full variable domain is EAGVTQSPTHLIKTRGQQATLRCSPISGHTSVYWYQQALGLGLQFLLWYDEGEERNRGNFPPRFSGRQFPNYSSELNVNALELEDSALYLCASSHDQGTGYEQYFGPGTRLTVT.

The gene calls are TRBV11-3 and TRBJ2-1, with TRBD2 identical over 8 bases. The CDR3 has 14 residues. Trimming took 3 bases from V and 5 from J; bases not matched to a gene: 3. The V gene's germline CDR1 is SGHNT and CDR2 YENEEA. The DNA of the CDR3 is TGTGCCAGCAGCTTTGATAGCGGGAACAATGAGCAGTTCTTC. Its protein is CASSFDSGNNEQFF.

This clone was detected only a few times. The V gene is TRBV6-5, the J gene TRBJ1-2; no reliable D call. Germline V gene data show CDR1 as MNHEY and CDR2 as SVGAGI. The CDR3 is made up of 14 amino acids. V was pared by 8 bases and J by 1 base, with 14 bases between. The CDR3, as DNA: TGTGCCAGCGGCCAGAACCCTCATAACTATGGCTACACCTTC. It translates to CASGQNPHNYGYTF.

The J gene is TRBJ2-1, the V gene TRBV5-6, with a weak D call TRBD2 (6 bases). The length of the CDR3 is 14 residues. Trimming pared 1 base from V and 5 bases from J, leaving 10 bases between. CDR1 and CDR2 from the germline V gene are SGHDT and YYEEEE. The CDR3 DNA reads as TGTGCCAGCAGCTTGACTAGCTGGGACAATGAGCAGTTCTTC. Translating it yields CASSLTSWDNEQFF.

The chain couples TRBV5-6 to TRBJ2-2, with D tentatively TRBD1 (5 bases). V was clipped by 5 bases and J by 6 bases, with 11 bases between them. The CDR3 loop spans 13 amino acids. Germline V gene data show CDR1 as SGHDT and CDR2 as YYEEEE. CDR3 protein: CASSSTGPGELFF. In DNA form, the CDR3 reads TGTGCCAGCAGTTCTACAGGTCCCGGGGAGCTGTTTTTT.

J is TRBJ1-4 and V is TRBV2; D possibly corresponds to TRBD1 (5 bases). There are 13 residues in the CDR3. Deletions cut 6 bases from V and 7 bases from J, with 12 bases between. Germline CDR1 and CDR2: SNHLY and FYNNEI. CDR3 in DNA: TGTGCCAGCAGCCCGGGACGTCGTGAAAAACTGTTTTTT. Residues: CASSPGRREKLFF. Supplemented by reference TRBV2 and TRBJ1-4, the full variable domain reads EPEVTQTPSHQVTQMGQEVILRCVPISNHLYFYWYRQILGQKVEFLVSFYNNEISEKSEIFDDQFSVERPDGSNFTLKIRSTKLEDSAMYFCASSPGRREKLFFGSGTQLSVL.

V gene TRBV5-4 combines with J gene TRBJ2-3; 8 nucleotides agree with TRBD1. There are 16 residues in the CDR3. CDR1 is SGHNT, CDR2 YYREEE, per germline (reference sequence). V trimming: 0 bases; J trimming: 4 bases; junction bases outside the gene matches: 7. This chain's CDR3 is CASSLAGQALSDTQYF. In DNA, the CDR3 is TGTGCCAGCAGCTTGGCGGGACAGGCCCTTTCAGATACGCAGTATTTT.